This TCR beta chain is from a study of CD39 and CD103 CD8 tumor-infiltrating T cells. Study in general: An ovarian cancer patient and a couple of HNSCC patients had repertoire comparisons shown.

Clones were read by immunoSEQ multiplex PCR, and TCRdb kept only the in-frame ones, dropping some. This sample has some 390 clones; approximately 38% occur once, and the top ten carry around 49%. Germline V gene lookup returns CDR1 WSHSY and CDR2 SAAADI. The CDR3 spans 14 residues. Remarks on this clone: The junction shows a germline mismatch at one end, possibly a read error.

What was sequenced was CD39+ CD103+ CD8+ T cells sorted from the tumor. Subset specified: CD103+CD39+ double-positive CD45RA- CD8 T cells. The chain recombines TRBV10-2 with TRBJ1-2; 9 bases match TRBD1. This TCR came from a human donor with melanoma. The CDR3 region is CAINSDRGTYGYTF. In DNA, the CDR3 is TGTGCCATCAACTCCGACAGGGGGACCTATGGCTACACCTTC.